This entry lists 15 T cell receptor beta chains sequenced from one sample in a study of blood T cell repertoires in COVID-19. Repertoires were generated with immunoSEQ multiplex PCR, while TCRdb's copy carries only in-frame clones and drops some. The sample includes around 200,000 clones, 70% to 90% of them seen just once. The specimen sequenced was PBMCs or T cells enriched from blood (not recorded which). All receptors come from a man aged 35-49 years who had recovered from COVID-19.

Only a few counts were recorded for this clone. The chain couples TRBV2 to TRBJ1-6, with D unclear. Trimming took 6 bases from V and 7 from J, leaving 13 bases between them. From germline, CDR1 is SNHLY and CDR2 FYNNEI. The CDR3 runs to 14 residues. The CDR3 sequence is CASSVRGPNSPLHF. DNA for the CDR3: TGTGCCAGCAGCGTGAGAGGGCCCAATTCACCCCTCCACTTT.

The rearrangement uses TRBV15 and TRBJ1-4, with D maybe TRBD1 (5 bases). The CDR3 runs 15 residues. Trimming removed 0 bases from V and 6 bases from J, with 11 bases in between. Germline V gives CDR1 LNHNV, CDR2 YYDKDF (reference sequence). The CDR3 loop reads CATSRDPRADEKLFF. The CDR3 nucleotides read TGTGCCACCAGCAGAGACCCCAGGGCCGATGAAAAACTGTTTTTT.

With respect to this clone: This specimen includes other DNA sequences encoding the same CDR3. This chain joins TRBV7-9 and TRBJ1-6; 7 positions agree with TRBD1. Germline V lookup: CDR1 SEHNR, CDR2 FQNEAQ (reference sequence). The V segment lost 3 bases and the J segment 5 bases; nucleotides outside the gene matches: 1. The CDR3 length is 14 residues. The CDR3, as DNA: TGTGCCAGCAGCTTGGGACAGAATAATTCACCCCTCCACTTT. Encoded protein: CASSLGQNNSPLHF.

In its sample, this clone was seen once. At one of its ends the junction is not consistent with the germline gene, which may arise from a read error. CDR3 region: CASSYSMGQGSSEQYF. DNA for the CDR3: TGTGCCAGCAGTTACTCGATGGGACAGGGTTCCTCCGAGCAGTACTTC. The chain uses TRBV6-5 and TRBJ2-7; 9 positions match TRBD1. This CDR3 spans 16 amino acids. Germline V gene data show CDR1 as MNHEY and CDR2 as SVGAGI.

The chain is built from TRBV9 and TRBJ1-1; D gene ambiguous. There are 13 residues in the CDR3. The V and J ends lost 0 bases and 4 bases respectively, with 7 bases between them. Germline V lookup: CDR1 SGDLS, CDR2 YYNGEE. CDR3 protein: CASSVDWATEAFF. CDR3 DNA sequence: TGTGCCAGCAGCGTAGACTGGGCCACTGAAGCTTTCTTT.

The V gene is TRBV6-4, the J gene TRBJ1-1; TRBD1 agrees at 8 bases. Germline V gene lookup returns CDR1 MRHNA and CDR2 SNTAGT. Trimming at V came to 3 bases and at J to 2 bases, leaving 2 bases not matched to a gene. CDR3 length: 14 amino acids. In DNA form, the CDR3 reads TGTGCCAGCAGTGAGCAGGGGGCTAACACTGAAGCTTTCTTT. Its translation is CASSEQGANTEAFF.

The chain links TRBV7-2 to TRBJ1-4, with D perhaps matching TRBD1 (5 bases). The germline V and J ends were trimmed by 3 bases and 8 bases, with 13 bases remaining between them. The CDR3 has 14 amino acids. Germline CDR1 reads SGHTA; CDR2 reads FQGNSA. The CDR3 protein is CASSFGQVREKLFF. The CDR3, as DNA: TGTGCCAGCAGCTTTGGACAAGTGAGGGAAAAACTGTTTTTT. Together with reference TRBV7-2 and TRBJ1-4, the CDR3 gives the full variable domain: GAGVSQSPSNKVTEKGKDVELRCDPISGHTALYWYRQSLGQGLEFLIYFQGNSAPDKSGLPSDRFSAERTGGSVSTLTIQRTQQEDSAVYLCASSFGQVREKLFFGSGTQLSVL.

The sample holds many counts of this clone. The chain is built from TRBV2 and TRBJ1-1; the D is unclear. CDR1 is SNHLY, CDR2 FYNNEI, per germline. The CDR3 runs to 13 residues. Trimming removed 1 base at V and 1 base at J, with 4 bases between. Here the CDR3 DNA reads TGTGCCAGCAGTGAAGACAGGAACACTGAAGCTTTCTTT. This codes for CASSEDRNTEAFF. The variable domain in full, with the rest retrieved from reference TRBV2 and TRBJ1-1, is EPEVTQTPSHQVTQMGQEVILRCVPISNHLYFYWYRQILGQKVEFLVSFYNNEISEKSEIFDDQFSVERPDGSNFTLKIRSTKLEDSAMYFCASSEDRNTEAFFGQGTRLTVV.

There are a few counts of this clone. V and J are TRBV7-9 and TRBJ1-3; D call uncertain. This CDR3 spans 17 amino acids. Germline V lookup: CDR1 SEHNR, CDR2 FQNEAQ (reference sequence). V gave up 4 bases and J gave up 3 bases, with 19 bases separating them. CDR3 amino acids: CASSSGGRTFNGNTIYF. CDR3 DNA: TGTGCCAGCAGCTCAGGAGGGAGAACTTTTAATGGAAACACCATATATTTT. The whole variable domain, remainder taken from reference TRBV7-9 and TRBJ1-3, is DTGVSQNPRHKITKRGQNVTFRCDPISEHNRLYWYRQTLGQGPEFLTYFQNEAQLEKSRLLSDRFSAERPKGSFSTLEIQRTEQGDSAMYLCASSSGGRTFNGNTIYFGEGSWLTVV.

There are a few counts of this clone. The chain uses TRBV5-1 and TRBJ1-2, with TRBD1 matching over 12 bases. Germline-derived CDR1 and CDR2 are SGHRS and YFSETQ. This CDR3 spans 15 amino acids. Trimming cost V 4 bases and J 4 bases; bases outside gene matches: 5. The CDR3, as DNA: TGCGCCAGCAGCGCCGGGACAGGGGGCCTCTATGGCTACACCTTC. Encoded protein: CASSAGTGGLYGYTF.

The chain couples TRBV6-5 to TRBJ2-2; 10 nucleotides line up with TRBD2. Germline V lookup: CDR1 MNHEY, CDR2 SVGAGI. The CDR3 length is 14 residues. Losses at the gene ends were 6 bases for V and 5 bases for J; bases not matched to a gene: 3. Here the CDR3 reads CASRRGLATGELFF. As DNA, the CDR3 is TGTGCCAGCAGACGGGGACTAGCGACCGGGGAGCTGTTTTTT.

The CDR3 nucleotides are TGTGCCAGCAGCTCAGGGGGAACTAATGAAAAACTGTTTTTT. Translation: CASSSGGTNEKLFF. The chain couples TRBV5-4 to TRBJ1-4, with TRBD1 matching over 7 bases. The CDR3 extends over 14 amino acids. Germline loops: CDR1 SGHNT, CDR2 YYREEE (reference sequence). Trimming cost V 3 bases and J 1 base; bases outside gene matches: 0.

The chain carries TRBV5-1 and TRBJ1-4; weak D call: TRBD1 (6 bases). The germline V gene has CDR1 SGHRS and CDR2 YFSETQ. The V end lost 0 bases, the J end lost 0 bases, and 6 bases lay between the germline ends. The CDR3 is made up of 15 amino acids. The CDR3 sequence is CASSLEGATNEKLFF. In DNA form, the CDR3 reads TGCGCCAGCAGCTTGGAGGGGGCAACTAATGAAAAACTGTTTTTT.

This clone has at least ten counts. The rearrangement links TRBV18 to TRBJ2-7; 14 bases line up with TRBD2. V was clipped by 3 bases and J by 7 bases; unmatched bases: 8. CDR3 length: 16 amino acids. Germline V gives CDR1 KGHSH, CDR2 LQKENI. The CDR3 protein is CASSPGLAGVFEEQYF. For the CDR3, the DNA is TGTGCCAGCTCACCGGGACTAGCGGGAGTGTTTGAAGAGCAGTACTTC.

This sequence joins TRBV7-9 and TRBJ1-6; 9 nucleotides match TRBD1. Germline trimming cut 5 bases from V and 8 bases from J; bases unmatched to any gene: 4. The CDR3 is 14 amino acids. Germline V lookup: CDR1 SEHNR, CDR2 FQNEAQ (reference sequence). CDR3 sequence reads: CASSITGGYSPLHF. DNA of the CDR3: TGTGCCAGCAGCATCACAGGGGGCTATTCACCCCTCCACTTT.